The entry below describes one T cell receptor beta chain. V lost 1 base, J lost 2 bases, and 10 bases lay in between. The CDR3 sequence is 15 residues long. The germline V gene encodes CDR1 MNHNS and CDR2 SASEGT. This entry belongs to a study of blood T cells in healthy people across ages. The second PCR ran 7 to 11 cycles with a sample-barcoded 5' primer and J-beta primers. In TCRdb, the 5' RACE reads were re-called with MiXCR into one record per CDR3 protein. The table has 350,000 to 450,000 distinct CDR3 sequences, about 55% seen once. The sample was blood. V usage is TRBV6-1 and J usage is TRBJ2-3; D is possibly TRBD2 (5 bases). The clonotype originates from a man in his sixties in good health. DNA for the CDR3: TGTGCCAGCAGTGAAGAATTAGCGTTCACAGATACGCAGTATTTT. The encoded protein is CASSEELAFTDTQYF.